This TCR beta chain was captured in a study of cytomegalovirus exposure and HLA in healthy donors (TCRdb year 2017). In the study overall: An earlier analysis of several hundred of the donors reported approximately 280 Gb of sequence data and 117 million unique TCR beta sequences obtained from approximately 180 million T cells. Roughly 320 gigabases of sequencing data and around 85 million unique TCR sequences made up an early release that covered approximately 620 HLA-typed donors. The aim of the study was to test whether cataloging public T cell receptors could identify signatures of past pathogen exposure. Along with the 666-subject first cohort, a separate validation cohort of 120 different subjects was used. Four to six DR-DQ haplotypes were handled as single units for association and clustering, since linkage in the cohort was strong. All discovery cohort repertoires had been generated using a single sequencing platform. Donor age, sex, ethnicity and CMV serostatus were compiled alongside the repertoire data. An earlier analysis of several hundred of the donors used high-throughput TCR beta sequencing to judge whether each TCR beta V gene segment behaved as functional or pseudogenic. Among roughly 400 genotyped donors of the cohort, an average of roughly 230,000 unique TCR beta nucleotide sequences was sequenced per donor, of which about 19% were non-productive. Class I and class II HLA loci were covered by the typing at four-digit resolution. Of the roughly 400 genotyped donors, over 65% fell in the genetic ancestry cluster associated with self-reported Caucasian donors. To predict cytomegalovirus infection status, the study combined high-throughput TCR immunosequencing, statistical association of individual TCRs with disease status, and machine learning. The number of donors typed differed by locus, with roughly 620-640 for A, B, C, DRB1 and DQB1, roughly 520 for DQA1, over 600 for DPA1, and approximately 470 for DPB1. To study patterns of TCR occurrence, a later analysis re-analyzed previously published TCR beta repertoires from 666 donors and added high-resolution HLA genotyping. Rather than using new phenotypic data, the later analysis identified candidate immune exposures from TCR beta sequences and from how often those sequences occurred across donors. The study profiled the T cell repertoires of around 700 subjects by immunosequencing and related them to cytomegalovirus serostatus. Genome-wide SNP genotypes for about 65% of the roughly 670 donors were used in a later genetic analysis, which treated that subset as a discovery cohort.

General study outcomes and caveats: The 87-base-pair reads could not distinguish some IMGT-functional V segments, including TRBV6-2 and TRBV6-3, so those segments were excluded. Several of the top co-occurrence clusters appeared to be linked to parvovirus B19, influenza, CMV and Epstein-Barr virus, according to a later analysis. In an earlier analysis of over 550 of the donors, most TCR beta V segments were observed in productive rearrangements about 87% or about 30% of the time, broadly matching IMGT annotations. Because HLA typing was missing for some donors at each locus, association tests included only the typed subset. The study listed 164 TCR beta chains as associated with cytomegalovirus. For the cohort, immune exposure information was limited to CMV serostatus. At a false discovery rate of 0.05, a later analysis linked under 20,000 TCR beta sequences to specific HLA alleles. Only TCR beta chains were sequenced in this cohort, and the absence of alpha or paired-chain data limited detectable features. When HLA alleles, especially DR and DQ, strongly co-occurred, TCR associations were difficult to assign to individual alleles. The classifier was reported to diagnose cytomegalovirus status with high specificity and sensitivity in both the original cohort and the validation cohort. An association between a missense DCLRE1C variant and V-gene and J-gene trimming of TCR beta chains was found in a later genetic analysis and replicated in an independent cohort. In a later analysis, most CMV-associated TCR beta chains were found to appear HLA-restricted, with HLA associations seemingly driven largely by CMV exposure. Correlated functional status among segregating V segments might reflect linkage disequilibrium, but an unknown experimental factor could not be ruled out. A few of the identified cytomegalovirus-associated TCR beta chains were confirmed in vitro to be specific for cytomegalovirus antigens. The earlier analysis of almost 600 of the donors excluded some 15 rarely observed V segments, including chromosome 9 orphons, because counts were too low. Compared with equally common non-associated chains, HLA-associated TCR beta chains in a later analysis were more clonally expanded and had lower generation probabilities. The presence/absence analyses assumed that sequencing depth was roughly uniform across donors, and that assumption may not be true. A further reported finding was that TCR beta sequences accurately predicted the HLA-A and HLA-B alleles for most subjects in the first cohort. According to the authors, the approach could potentially be generalized to other disease states and immunological phenotypes. In a later analysis, the rate of TCR association differed among HLA loci, with DRB1 alleles having the most associated TCRs and HLA-C alleles having the fewest. Most TCR sequences were seen in very few donors, while some public TCRs were found in many individuals. A group of highly shared sequence variants was considered likely to be a technical artifact of the sequencing pipeline. In a later genetic analysis, fewer N-insertions in productive TCRs were reported among donors in an Asian-associated ancestry cluster than the approximately 710-donor mean.

Comments on this clone: Its cognate antigen has yet to be identified. No base quality values were provided; no much bigger clone lies one nucleotide off.

The library was produced with the immunoSEQ multiplex PCR assay. The multiplex PCR relied on a mix of 60 forward primers for TCR Vbeta segments and 13 reverse primers for TCR Jbeta segments. The CDR3 region of rearranged TCR beta genes was amplified from genomic DNA with a multiplex PCR assay. On the Illumina HiSeq System, the amplified TCR beta libraries were sequenced as 87-base-pair reads. Regarding the original processing steps: Across the roughly 700 repertoires, a later analysis counted 80 million or so unique TCR beta chains, some 11 million of which were shared by at least two donors. Raw reads were error-corrected and collapsed into unique sequences with a nearest-neighbor algorithm that merged closely related sequences to remove PCR and sequencing errors. V, D and J gene segments were assigned by aligning CDR3 sequences to IMGT reference sequences. For a sequence to be retained, a match of at least six nucleotides to both a V gene segment and a J gene segment was required. A rearrangement counted as productive if the CDR3 had no stop codons and remained in frame with V and J, and every other rearrangement counted as non-productive. CDR3 was defined by IMGT convention, running from the second conserved V-encoded cysteine to the conserved J-encoded phenylalanine. The earlier analysis of about 560 of the donors excluded any sequence lacking an unambiguous match to a single V gene segment. An earlier analysis of just under 600 of the donors called V segments functional above 56.7% productive rearrangements and segregating when the between-donor standard deviation exceeded 5%. A statistical classification framework was developed to diagnose cytomegalovirus status using the catalog of TCR beta chain sequences. In a later analysis, V and J genes were assigned by comparing TCR nucleotide sequences against IMGT/GENE-DB human TR gene sequences. A later analysis assigned CDR3 sequences and most-parsimonious VDJ recombination scenarios with the TCRdist pipeline. In a later analysis, each TCR beta chain was defined by its CDR3 amino acid sequence together with its V-gene family, and reads without a unique V-gene family were excluded. A later analysis removed several hundred highly shared, low-generation-probability nucleotide sequences to deal with suspected cross-contamination and a sequencing artifact. In a later analysis, a clonal expansion index for each public chain was calculated from normalized within-repertoire ranks of inferred template counts. Generation probabilities in a later analysis came from a VDJ recombination model fitted to out-of-frame rearrangements, and those results were checked against IGoR. Hypergeometric tests were used in a later analysis to score TCR-TCR, TCR-HLA and TCR-CMV co-occurrence, with a repertoire-size bias correction applied to the TCR pairs. A later analysis estimated false discovery rates by permuting HLA or CMV assignments 20 times. A later analysis grouped co-occurring TCRs with DBSCAN, adding TCRdist sequence similarity when clustering within HLA-allele-positive subsets. Co-occurrence clustering excluded repertoires with fewer than 30,000 or more than 120,000 public chains, plus five with anomalous nucleotide sharing. Drawn from immuneACCESS, this table holds only the in-frame rearrangements with V and J called that TCRdb kept. Clones are partly lost; checked studies trace under half to an unresolved V gene and leave the rest unexplained. V and J calls and clone size are as listed in that table; D and trimming were resolved from the DNA. The sample profile shows around 86,000 clones; just over 75% of them were found once. The top ten constitute more than 2.5% of the sample.

The germline V gene gives CDR1 as SNHLY and CDR2 as FYNNEI. The CDR3 has 15 amino acids, counting the end cysteine and phenylalanine. Kept here is only the CDR3 DNA, which spans 45 bases and is read in frame from base 1. V has 4 bases trimmed and J has 1 base trimmed; junction bases matching no gene number 4. The cohort comprised 670 or so healthy bone marrow donors. At the time of sampling, every cohort member was nominally healthy, though immune exposures that went unrecorded were likely present. The donor was CMV seropositive and was included in the group of 270 or so seropositive cohort members. A peripheral blood sample was collected from each donor, and TCR beta sequencing was performed on peripheral blood mononuclear cells. The Qiagen DNeasy Blood Extraction Kit was used to extract genomic DNA from the blood cell samples.

This sequence originates from a man aged 45 to 65 in good health and CMV-seropositive. The source material was PBMCs. This chain joins TRBV2 to TRBJ1-5; TRBD1 fits 7 bases in the junction. The nucleotides read TGTGCCAGCAGTGGAGTGGGACAGAGCAATCAGCCCCAGCATTTT. Its translation reads: CASSGVGQSNQPQHF.